The clone carrying this T cell receptor beta chain has at least ten counts. Its antigen is currently unknown. This specimen comes from a study of breast tumors, draining lymph nodes, adjacent tissues. Whole-study results and caveats: Most tumor T cells seemingly derive from lymph node, then expand in tumor.

CDR1 and CDR2 (germline): SGHTA, FQGNSA. Deletions cut 5 bases from V and 2 bases from J, with 13 bases between. The CDR3 runs 15 residues. TCRdb reprocessed the multiplex PCR reads with MiXCR, giving one entry per CDR3 protein. Of about 230,000 distinct CDR3 sequences in the sample, 32% were seen once. Samples came from axillary lymph nodes draining the breast cancer. The receptor was derived from a female donor with breast cancer. Some clones in this sample may be carry-over from other donors' samples. This sequence joins TRBV7-2 and TRBJ1-3; D not resolved. Specimen: axillary lymph node tissue. The CDR3 spells CASSPRAGTGNTIYF. The CDR3 bases are TGTGCCAGCAGCCCTAGGGCGGGGACTGGAAACACCATATATTTT.